This T cell receptor (beta chain) was identified during a study of blood T cells in healthy people across ages. Study results and limitations: Among T cells, TCR beta diversity per million cells dropped roughly linearly as age rose.

For this clonotype: As yet, its antigen is unknown.

Aged about 6 to 90, donors were systemically healthy Caucasians from Russia. This CDR3 has 12 residues. Germline assignment: CDR1 SGHTA and CDR2 FQGNSA. A second PCR, run for roughly 7 to 11 cycles, used a sample-barcoded 5' primer plus a J-beta primer mix. Each CDR3 protein gets one entry after TCRdb re-called the 5' RACE reads with MiXCR. The table has fewer than 800,000 distinct CDR3 sequences, 20% to 25% seen once. This sequence was found in a man aged 70 or older in good health. The sample comprised blood. The V gene is TRBV7-2, the J gene TRBJ2-5, with D perhaps TRBD2 (5 bases). The J call may be in error: the DNA end matches TRBJ2-7 better. The CDR3 DNA reads as TGTGCCAGCAGCATCGGGATTTCCGAGCAGTACTTC. It is translated as CASSIGISEQYF.